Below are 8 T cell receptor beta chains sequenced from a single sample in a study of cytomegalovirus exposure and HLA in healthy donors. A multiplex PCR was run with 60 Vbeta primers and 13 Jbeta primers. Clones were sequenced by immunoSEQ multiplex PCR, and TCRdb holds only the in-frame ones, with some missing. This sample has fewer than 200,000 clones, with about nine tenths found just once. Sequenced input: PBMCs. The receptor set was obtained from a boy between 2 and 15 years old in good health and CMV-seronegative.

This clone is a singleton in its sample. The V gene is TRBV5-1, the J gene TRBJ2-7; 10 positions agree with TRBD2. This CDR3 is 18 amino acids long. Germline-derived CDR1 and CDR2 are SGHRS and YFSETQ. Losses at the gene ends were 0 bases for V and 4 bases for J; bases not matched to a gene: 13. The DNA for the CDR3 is TGCGCCAGCAGCTTGGAGGTAGCGGGGGGCGGCCGGAGTTACGAGCAGTACTTC. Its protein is CASSLEVAGGGRSYEQYF.

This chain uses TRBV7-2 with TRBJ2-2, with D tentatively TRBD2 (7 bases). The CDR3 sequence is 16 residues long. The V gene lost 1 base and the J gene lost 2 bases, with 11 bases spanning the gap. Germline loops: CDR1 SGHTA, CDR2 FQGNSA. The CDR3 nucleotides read TGTGCCAGCAGCTTAGGGGGGGGCAGAAACACCGGGGAGCTGTTTTTT. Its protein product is CASSLGGGRNTGELFF.

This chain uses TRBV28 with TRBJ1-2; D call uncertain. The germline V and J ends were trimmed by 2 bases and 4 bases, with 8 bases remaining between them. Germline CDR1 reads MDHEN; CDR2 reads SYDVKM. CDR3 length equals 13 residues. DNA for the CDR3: TGTGCCAGCAGTTTACGGTCAGGCTATGGCTACACCTTC. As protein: CASSLRSGYGYTF.

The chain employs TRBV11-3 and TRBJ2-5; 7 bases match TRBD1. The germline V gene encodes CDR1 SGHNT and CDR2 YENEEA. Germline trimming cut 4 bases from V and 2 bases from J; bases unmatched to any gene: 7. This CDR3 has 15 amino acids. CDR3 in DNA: TGTGCCAGCAGCTCGTGGGGGACAGATCAAGAGACCCAGTACTTC. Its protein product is CASSSWGTDQETQYF.

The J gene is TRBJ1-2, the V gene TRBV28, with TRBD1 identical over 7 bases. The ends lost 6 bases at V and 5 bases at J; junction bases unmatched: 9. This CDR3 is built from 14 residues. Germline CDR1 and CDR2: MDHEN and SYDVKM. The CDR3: CASRNGQASYGYTF. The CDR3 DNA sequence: TGTGCCAGCAGAAATGGACAGGCCTCTTATGGCTACACCTTC.

The CDR3 loop reads CASRPTTYEQYF. In nucleotides, the CDR3 is TGTGCCAGCAGACCCACCACTTACGAGCAGTACTTC. The genes are TRBV27 and TRBJ2-7; D unresolved. CDR1 and CDR2 (germline): MNHEY, SMNVEV (reference sequence). Trimming took off 6 bases at V and 4 bases at J, with 10 bases between the two ends. The CDR3 has 12 amino acids.

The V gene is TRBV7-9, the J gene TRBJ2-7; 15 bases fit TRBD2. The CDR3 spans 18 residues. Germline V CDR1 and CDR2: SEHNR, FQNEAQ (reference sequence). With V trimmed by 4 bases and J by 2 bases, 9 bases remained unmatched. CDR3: CASSSRTGTSGRPYEQYF. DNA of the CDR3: TGTGCCAGCAGCTCGCGAACCGGGACTAGCGGGAGGCCCTACGAGCAGTACTTC.

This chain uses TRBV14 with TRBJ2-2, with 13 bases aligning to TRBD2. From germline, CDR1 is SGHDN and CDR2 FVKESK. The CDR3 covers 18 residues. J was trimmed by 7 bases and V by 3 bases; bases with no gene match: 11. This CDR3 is CASSQTGLAGATGGELFF. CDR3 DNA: TGTGCCAGCAGCCAGACCGGACTAGCGGGAGCGACGGGCGGGGAGCTGTTTTTT.